This T cell receptor (beta chain) derives from a study of T cells in localized non-small cell lung cancer (dated by TCRdb to about 2020). For the wider study: The study examined T cell repertoires in 200 to 250 patients with early-stage NSCLC and compared tumors with uninvolved tumor-adjacent lungs. The cohort was made up of 200 to 250 treatment-naive NSCLC patients whose localized lung tumors had been resected. NSCLC patients had a mean age of approximately 66 years, and around 130 were male and some 98 female. What the authors observed across the whole study: Longer overall survival was associated with higher T cell density in blood, whereas shorter survival was associated with higher clonality in adjacent lung. Because the study design was exploratory, TCR variables were selected using unadjusted p-values without false-discovery rate correction. Uninvolved tumor-adjacent lung showed the highest T cell clonality, higher than tumor, which suggests more focused antigenic responses in the uninvolved tumor-adjacent lung. Because multi-region tumor sequencing was not done, intratumor heterogeneity could not be ruled out. Of the top 100 tumor clones, a median of around 57 were detected in paired uninvolved adjacent lung; about 28 were also among that lung's top 100.

From the germline V gene, CDR1 is SGHRS and CDR2 is YFSETQ. Its CDR3 holds 14 amino acids, cysteine through phenylalanine. CDR3 DNA only is kept here, 42 bases in frame from base 1. Trimming takes 1 base from V and 5 bases from J, and the germline ends sit 11 bases apart. At diagnosis, peripheral blood, uninvolved tumor-adjacent lung and tumor were collected and were preserved as a mix of fresh-frozen and FFPE material. For TCR repertoire profiling, blood samples were analyzed in the form of peripheral blood mononuclear cells. About this clone itself: The antigen it binds to is not known. No base-level quality is on record; no much larger clone is a single base apart.

TCR beta CDR3 regions were sequenced from DNA using the immunoSEQ Assay. The authors' pipeline ran thus. T cell density was computed as TCR beta template counts normalized to usable DNA estimated by amplifying housekeeping genes. Richness was estimated using the preseqR package, with extrapolation to 400,000 templates for PBMC samples and to 120,000 templates for tissue samples. Clonality was defined by subtracting Pielou's evenness from one. To identify tissue-enriched TCRs, differential abundance testing was run on productive amino-acid clonotypes with a minimum total count of 5 and an alpha of 0.1. The Jaccard Index and the Morisita Overlap Index were used to measure repertoire overlap between compartments. GLIPH grouped TCR beta CDR3s together with public tetramer-defined viral CDR3s, and a viral motif had to include at least three viral sequences and also show V-gene enrichment. As stored in TCRdb, this immuneACCESS dataset retains in-frame rearrangements with V and J assigned. A fraction of the clones does not appear; measured against another copy, unresolved V genes explain less than half of the discrepancy, and the remainder lacks a known reason. That table gives V, J and clone size, and the DNA gave D and trimming. The sample table shows about 13,000 clones, and 75% to 90% are seen once. The ten most abundant clones make up under 30% of the sample.

The source is a male donor older than 55 with stage I squamous cell lung carcinoma. The chain couples TRBV5-1 to TRBJ2-3, with the identity of the D gene unclear. This material consisted of peripheral blood, taken before any cancer treatment. The CDR3 here reads CASSLWLGKDTQYF. Read as DNA, the sequence is TGCGCCAGCAGCTTGTGGCTCGGAAAAGATACGCAGTATTTT.